The present T cell receptor beta chain was sequenced within a study of blood T cells in healthy people across ages (dated by TCRdb to 2015 to 2017). Context from the whole study: In model experiments, template switching captured about one uniquely barcoded TCR beta cDNA molecule for every two T cells. To avoid experimental bias, donors of different ages were spread randomly across the sequencing lanes. The donors were split into four age groups: young (average around 16 years), middle-aged (39), aged (over 55) and long-lived (about 82). The study analyzed two additional independent replicas of 1 million unique cDNA reads from the same blood draw for two donors, one aged 18 to 30 and one aged 80 or older. Age-related changes in TCR beta repertoire diversity were measured in the study by deep sequencing normalized with unique cDNA molecular identifiers.

As regards this clonotype: The antigen it recognizes is unknown. It has no much larger one-base neighbor in the sample; base qualities were not kept.

The library relied on 5' RACE. Sequenced on an Illumina HiSeq 2500. A second roughly 6 to 12 cycle PCR used a sample-barcoded 5' primer and a J-beta primer mix. Each TCR beta cDNA molecule received a unique molecular identifier from a template-switch 5' adaptor carrying 12 random nucleotides. Each sample yielded at least 3 million CDR3-containing paired-end reads. First-strand cDNA was synthesized from all RNA with the Mint cDNA synthesis kit, primed by a TRBC-specific oligonucleotide. Following uracil-DNA glycosylase treatment, all cDNA underwent a first 18-cycle PCR with the universal primers M1SS and BC2_uni_R. As for the original processing: Each sample was normalized by randomly selecting 1 million high-quality reads, each carrying a distinct molecular identifier. Reads with shared molecular identifiers were discarded instead of being binned into consensus sequences. MiTCR, with a Q25 quality threshold and the strictest error-elimination algorithm, was used for CDR3 identification, clonotype clustering and error correction. Lower-bound total TCR beta diversity was estimated with a nonparametric unseen species model using Euler transformation. TCRdb itself trimmed the public reads at Q25 with fastp, ran MiXCR and retained productive beta chains. Records with the same CDR3 protein are collapsed into one entry carrying the most frequent genes and DNA. None of the V and J calls come from the authors' own analysis; TCRdb made them. In this sample the table shows 730,000 or so distinct CDR3 sequences, about 40% of which occur a single time. Jointly, the top ten make up approximately 22% of the sample.

The donors were roughly 39 Caucasian individuals from Russia, aged roughly 6 to 100 years, who were systemically healthy. Each donor gave about 11 milliliters of peripheral blood, drawn into EDTA-treated Vacutainer tubes. PBMCs were isolated by Ficoll-Paque density-gradient centrifugation, with at least 6 million obtained per sample. Total RNA was extracted from PBMCs with Trizol reagent, with at least 5.5 micrograms obtained per sample. For every donor, an aliquot of PBMCs went through flow cytometry to measure the percentages of naive CD45RAhigh/CD27high T cells. What the authors observed across the whole study: Estimates of total diversity based on one million sequenced T cells were regarded as lower bounds and as underestimates. Because the CMV infection status of the donors was unknown, age-related changes in expanded clonotypes may potentially have been confounded. As age increased, observed TCR beta diversity per million T cells dropped in a roughly linear way, and a significant reduction was already evident by age about 40. Observed TCR beta diversity correlated strongly with the percentage of naive T cells measured by flow cytometry. Compared with the aged group, the long-lived group had more naive CD4+ T cells, fewer expanded clones and increased TCR diversity, suggesting age selection. Because profiling used bulk unsorted PBMCs, naive and antigen-experienced compartments could not be compared conclusively.

Taken from cysteine to phenylalanine, the CDR3 has 15 residues. Only the CDR3 region is kept as DNA, spanning 45 bases read in frame from base 1. The V and J ends are trimmed by 6 bases and 7 bases, leaving 22 bases between them. Based on the germline V gene (reference sequence), the CDR1 and CDR2 sequences are MNHEY and SMNVEV. The chain couples TRBV27 to TRBJ2-7; a tentative D match to TRBD2 spans 5 bases. This sequence originates from a woman aged 60-70 years in good health. Sequencing used blood. The CDR3 amino acid sequence is: CASRGGRVLGNEQYF. The nucleotide sequence is TGTGCCAGCAGAGGTGGTAGGGTACTAGGCAATGAGCAGTACTTC.